Listed here are 30 T cell receptor beta chains from one sample, sequenced in a study of read filtering for tumor transcriptome and immune sequencing. Molecular barcoded adaptors covering alpha/delta and beta/gamma chains were used on 400 to 450 ng RNA. TCRdb recomputed calls from the reads with MiXCR, one row per CDR3 protein. The sample lists 100,000 to 150,000 distinct CDR3 sequences, about an eighth seen once, with roughly 9.6% in the top ten. The material sequenced was a population of CD138-negative cells sorted from bone marrow. These receptors were taken from a donor aged 40 or older with multiple myeloma.

This clonotype was seen repeatedly, ten times or more. V and J are TRBV10-2 and TRBJ2-7, with TRBD1 as a possible D gene (6 bases). Germline V lookup: CDR1 WSHSY, CDR2 SAAADI. The CDR3 extends over 14 amino acids. V gave up 0 bases and J gave up 2 bases, with 8 bases separating them. The CDR3 region has the DNA TGCGCCAGCAGTGAGTCCAGGGACACCTACGAGCAGTACTTC. This codes for CASSESRDTYEQYF.

This clonotype was counted at least ten times. The chain uses TRBV5-1 and TRBJ1-5; D unclear. The germline gives CDR1 SGHRS, CDR2 YFSETQ. The length of the CDR3 is 15 residues. V was trimmed by 4 bases and J by 5 bases, leaving 16 bases between them. CDR3 protein: CASSKWVGPDQPQHF. CDR3 coding DNA: TGCGCCAGCAGCAAGTGGGTCGGGCCAGATCAGCCCCAGCATTTT.

This clonotype appeared many times. The gene calls are TRBV11-2 and TRBJ2-1; possible D gene TRBD2, 6 bases. The length of the CDR3 is 16 residues. Germline V gene data show CDR1 as SGHAT and CDR2 as FQNNGV. V was trimmed by 5 bases and J by 8 bases, leaving 22 bases between them. CDR3 sequence reads: CASSLHRDSAKDEQFF. CDR3 DNA: TGTGCCAGCAGCCTCCACCGGGACTCCGCCAAGGATGAGCAGTTCTTC.

This chain connects TRBV3-1 to TRBJ1-1; D not certain. CDR1 and CDR2 from the germline V gene are LGHDT and YNNKEL (reference sequence). CDR3 length: 13 residues. V was cut by 1 base and J by 1 base, with 4 bases left in between. CDR3 amino acids: CASSQVENTEAFF. CDR3 DNA: TGTGCCAGCAGCCAAGTGGAGAACACTGAAGCTTTCTTT.

This clonotype came up many times. The gene calls are TRBV10-3 and TRBJ2-1; 10 nucleotides line up with TRBD1. The trim removed 7 bases at V and 5 bases at J, leaving 11 bases unmatched. CDR1 and CDR2 from the germline V gene are ENHRY and SYGVKD. This CDR3 contains 16 residues. This CDR3 reads CAINFRDRGSDNEQFF. In DNA form, the CDR3 reads TGTGCCATCAACTTCCGGGACAGGGGTAGCGACAATGAGCAGTTCTTC.

There are many counts of this clonotype. This chain uses TRBV28 with TRBJ1-1; TRBD1 matches 10 bases. The junction had 9 bases not matched to a gene; V was cut back by 6 bases and J by 5 bases. Germline V gene sequence: CDR1 MDHEN, CDR2 SYDVKM. The CDR3 contains 15 residues. The DNA of the CDR3 is TGTGCCAGCAGGACCTCTGGACAGGGGGAGACTGAAGCTTTCTTT. It yields the protein CASRTSGQGETEAFF.

There are many counts of this clonotype. The chain is built from TRBV29-1 and TRBJ1-1, with D perhaps TRBD1 (5 bases). Germline values: CDR1 SQVTM, CDR2 ANQGSEA. The V gene lost 6 bases and the J gene lost 0 bases, with 11 bases spanning the gap. CDR3 length equals 13 residues. Written as DNA, the CDR3 is TGCAGCGTGGGCCTGACAGTGAACACTGAAGCTTTCTTT. Translation gives CSVGLTVNTEAFF.

This clonotype appeared many times. The chain combines TRBV12-3 or TRBV12-4 with TRBJ2-7, with D maybe TRBD2 (6 bases). V lost 2 bases and J 3 bases, leaving 11 bases between the germline ends. CDR3 length: 14 amino acids. CDR3 protein: CASSLLAGSYEQYF. DNA of the CDR3: TGTGCCAGCAGTTTATTGGCGGGAAGCTACGAGCAGTACTTC.

This clonotype appeared a few times. The chain links TRBV30 to TRBJ1-2, with D unresolved. The germline V gene encodes CDR1 GTSNPN and CDR2 SVGIG (reference sequence). This CDR3 is 12 amino acids long. Trimming left V 0 bases short and J 4 bases short, with 6 bases between. The CDR3 coding sequence is TGTGCCTGGAGTGTAATTCGCTATGGCTACACCTTC. This sequence encodes CAWSVIRYGYTF.

For this clonotype: A much larger clone is a single base away; this may be a read error. The chain couples TRBV27 to TRBJ2-2; unclear D gene. V was shortened by 4 bases and J by 1 base, with 10 bases between the two germline ends. Germline V CDR1 and CDR2: MNHEY, SMNVEV (reference sequence). The CDR3 consists of 15 residues. The CDR3 sequence is CASSSSTRNTGELFF. In DNA, the CDR3 is TGTGCCAGCAGTTCATCGACGCGGAACACCGGGGAGCTGTTTTTT.

The CDR3 coding sequence is TGCGCCAGCAGCTTCTCACAGGGGGCGCAAAATGAGCAGTTCTTC. It codes for CASSFSQGAQNEQFF. The chain uses TRBV5-1 and TRBJ2-1, with 9 bases identical to TRBD1. The CDR3 consists of 15 residues. Trimming removed 2 bases from V and 7 bases from J; junction bases left unmatched: 7. Per germline, CDR1 SGHRS and CDR2 YFSETQ.

This clonotype was seen ten or more times. The chain joins TRBV18 to TRBJ2-2, with TRBD1 matching over 9 bases. Trimming took 1 base from V and 4 from J; bases not matched to a gene: 4. CDR1 and CDR2 from the germline V gene are KGHSH and LQKENI. The CDR3 consists of 16 residues. In DNA, the CDR3 is TGTGCCAGCTCACCACTACAGGGGGCCCGCACCGGGGAGCTGTTTTTT. Translated, it gives CASSPLQGARTGELFF.

This clonotype was seen many times. J is TRBJ2-7 and V is TRBV6-6; the D is unclear. The CDR3 extends over 13 amino acids. Germline values: CDR1 MNHNY, CDR2 SVGAGI (reference sequence). Trimming took off 5 bases at V and 2 bases at J, with 10 bases between the two ends. The chain's CDR3 is CASSRTEAYEQYF. The DNA for the CDR3 is TGTGCCAGCAGTCGGACGGAAGCCTACGAGCAGTACTTC.

This clonotype was seen only a few times. The chain employs TRBV10-3 and TRBJ2-6; 7 positions agree with TRBD1. Germline V lookup: CDR1 ENHRY, CDR2 SYGVKD. Trimming removed 8 bases from V and 2 bases from J; junction bases left unmatched: 3. This CDR3 is built from 14 residues. The CDR3, as DNA: TGTGCCATCCATCAGGGGGCTGGGGCCAACGTCCTGACTTTC. Translating it yields CAIHQGAGANVLTF.

This clonotype was seen at least ten times. The gene calls are TRBV30 and TRBJ2-3, with TRBD2 matching over 10 bases. With 7 bases clipped from V and 5 bases from J, the junction kept 6 bases outside the gene matches. This CDR3 has 13 amino acids. CDR1 and CDR2 from the germline V gene are GTSNPN and SVGIG (reference sequence). In DNA, the CDR3 is TGTGCCTCCAGTGTAGCGGGAGGAGATACGCAGTATTTT. Translated: CASSVAGGDTQYF.

Many counts were recorded for this clonotype. DNA for the CDR3: TGCAGTGCTAGGGGGTCCGTCGACACGCAGTATTTT. The encoded protein is CSARGSVDTQYF. The gene calls are TRBV20-1 and TRBJ2-3; D not certain. CDR1 DFQATT and CDR2 SNEGSKA come from the germline V gene (reference sequence). The V and J ends lost 3 bases and 9 bases respectively, with 13 bases between them. This CDR3 is 12 amino acids long.

As concerns this clonotype: One base away lies a much larger clone, so this may be a sequencing read error. V is TRBV5-1 and J is TRBJ1-1, with D tentatively TRBD1 (6 bases). CDR1 is SGHRS and CDR2 is YFSETQ in the germline V gene. The CDR3 extends over 14 amino acids. DNA for the CDR3: TGCGCCAGCAGCTTGGCCGGTGGGGGCACTGAAGCTCTCTTT. It translates to CASSLAGGGTEALF.

This clonotype was counted ten times or more. Here the CDR3 reads CSVGAGGRETQYF. In nucleotides, the CDR3 is TGCAGCGTTGGAGCAGGGGGTCGGGAGACCCAGTACTTC. The rearrangement uses TRBV29-1 and TRBJ2-5, with 7 bases identical to TRBD1. CDR1 SQVTM and CDR2 ANQGSEA come from the germline V gene. The CDR3 length is 13 residues. V was pared by 4 bases and J by 5 bases, with 7 bases of the junction left unmatched. The full variable domain, in which reference TRBV29-1 and TRBJ2-5 provide the parts outside the CDR3, is SAVISQKPSRDICQRGTSLTIQCQVDSQVTMMFWYRQQPGQSLTLIATANQGSEATYESGFVIDKFPISRPNLTFSTLTVSNMSPEDSSIYLCSVGAGGRETQYFGPGTRLLVL.

The table lists this clonotype with a few counts. The V call is TRBV2, the J call TRBJ1-1; D uncertain. CDR1 is SNHLY, CDR2 FYNNEI, per germline. The length of the CDR3 is 17 residues. The V gene lost 2 bases and the J gene lost 3 bases, with 19 bases spanning the gap. The CDR3, as DNA: TGTGCCAGCAGTGAAACCCTACGACATCCCGGGGACACTGAAGCTTTCTTT. This gives the protein CASSETLRHPGDTEAFF.

This clonotype came up once. A much larger clone lies one base from this, so it may be a read error. J is TRBJ2-1 and V is TRBV29-1; D perhaps matches TRBD1 (6 bases). V gave up 4 bases and J gave up 6 bases, with 16 bases separating them. This CDR3 has 14 residues. The V gene's germline CDR1 is SQVTM and CDR2 ANQGSEA. The CDR3 DNA reads as TGCAGCGTTGGAGGGCATCAGGGGAGCAATGAGCAGTTCTTC. This translates into CSVGGHQGSNEQFF.

At least ten counts were recorded for this clonotype. The rearrangement links TRBV6-1 to TRBJ1-5; tentative D call: TRBD1 (5 bases). The CDR3 covers 16 residues. Looked up from germline, CDR1 is MNHNS and CDR2 is SASEGT. Trimming took off 7 bases at V and 0 bases at J, with 16 bases between the two ends. The CDR3 loop reads CASKGRQANSNQPQHF. CDR3 sequence (DNA): TGTGCCAGCAAGGGGAGGCAGGCGAATAGCAATCAGCCCCAGCATTTT.

As for this clonotype: A much more abundant neighbour one base away suggests this may be a read error. The V and J genes are TRBV18 and TRBJ2-5, with 7 bases fitting TRBD2. The length of the CDR3 is 14 residues. Germline CDR1 KGHSH, CDR2 LQKENI. The CDR3, as DNA: TGTGCCGGCTCACCCGGGACTACCCAAGAGACCCAGTACTTC. Translated: CAGSPGTTQETQYF.

This clonotype was recorded at least ten times. The chain uses TRBV5-1 and TRBJ2-2; D is perhaps TRBD1 (5 bases). The germline V gene has CDR1 SGHRS and CDR2 YFSETQ. The germline V and J ends were trimmed by 4 bases and 1 base, with 11 bases remaining between them. This CDR3 contains 15 residues. The CDR3 here is CASSPQGVNTGELFF. The CDR3 coding sequence is TGCGCCAGCAGCCCGCAGGGCGTGAACACCGGGGAGCTGTTTTTT.

This clonotype was detected many times. The J gene is TRBJ2-2, the V gene TRBV6-5, with TRBD1 as a possible D gene (6 bases). V was clipped by 1 base and J by 3 bases, with 9 bases between them. The CDR3 consists of 15 residues. The germline gives CDR1 MNHEY, CDR2 SVGAGI. Here the CDR3 DNA reads TGTGCCAGCAGTTACTGGACAGAACACACCGGGGAGCTGTTTTTT. Protein: CASSYWTEHTGELFF.

V gene TRBV20-1 combines with J gene TRBJ1-5; 7 positions agree with TRBD1. Germline values: CDR1 DFQATT, CDR2 SNEGSKA (reference sequence). The CDR3 covers 13 residues. The V segment lost 6 bases and the J segment 6 bases; nucleotides outside the gene matches: 8. CDR3 protein: CSARTGVSQPQHF. The CDR3 DNA reads TGCAGTGCAAGGACAGGTGTTAGTCAGCCCCAGCATTTT.

Concerning this clonotype itself: A much larger clone lies one base from this, so it may be a read error. This sequence joins TRBV21-1 and TRBJ2-5; the table's D call TRBD1 went unverified against the DNA. TRBV21-1 is assigned pseudogene status. This CDR3 is built from 15 residues. The CDR3 here is CASGGQGEVWETQYF. In nucleotides, the CDR3 is TGTGCCAGCGGAGGACAGGGAGAGGTTTGGGAGACCCAGTACTTC.

This clonotype was recorded at least ten times. The rearrangement joins TRBV5-5 to TRBJ2-1; TRBD2 agrees at 14 bases. With 4 bases clipped from V and 8 bases from J, the junction kept 5 bases outside the gene matches. The CDR3 has 15 amino acids. CDR1 and CDR2 from the germline V gene are SGHKS and YYEKEE (reference sequence). CDR3 region: CASSKGLAGDDEQFF. The CDR3 DNA reads TGTGCCAGCAGCAAGGGACTAGCGGGAGATGATGAGCAGTTCTTC. Together with reference TRBV5-5 and TRBJ2-1, the CDR3 gives the full variable domain: DAGVTQSPTHLIKTRGQQVTLRCSPISGHKSVSWYQQVLGQGPQFIFQYYEKEERGRGNFPDRFSARQFPNYSSELNVNALLLGDSALYLCASSKGLAGDDEQFFGPGTRLTVL.

This clonotype showed up many times. The chain couples TRBV19 to TRBJ2-1; TRBD2 agrees at 7 bases. The V gene's germline CDR1 is LNHDA and CDR2 SQIVND (reference sequence). With 3 bases clipped from V and 7 bases from J, the junction kept 9 bases outside the gene matches. This CDR3 is 15 amino acids long. The CDR3: CASSIVAGVNNEQFF. In nucleotides, the CDR3 is TGTGCCAGTAGTATCGTGGCGGGAGTCAATAATGAGCAGTTCTTC.

The CDR3 bases are TGCAGTGCGTTAGACACAGGGCTGCCAATGGGGTACGAGCAGTACTTC. Protein sequence: CSALDTGLPMGYEQYF. The chain carries TRBV20-1 and TRBJ2-7, with D perhaps matching TRBD1 (6 bases). CDR1 and CDR2 from the germline V gene are DFQATT and SNEGSKA (reference sequence). Trimming took 6 bases from V and 4 from J, leaving 25 bases between them. The CDR3 has 16 residues.

In this sample, this clonotype turned up many times. The rearrangement links TRBV6-1 to TRBJ2-3; D gene unclear. CDR1 MNHNS and CDR2 SASEGT come from the germline V gene. Trimming pared 4 bases from V and 3 bases from J, leaving 8 bases between. The CDR3 length is 13 residues. The DNA of the CDR3 is TGTGCCAGCAGTGGAGACGGAACAGATACGCAGTATTTT. Encoded protein: CASSGDGTDTQYF.